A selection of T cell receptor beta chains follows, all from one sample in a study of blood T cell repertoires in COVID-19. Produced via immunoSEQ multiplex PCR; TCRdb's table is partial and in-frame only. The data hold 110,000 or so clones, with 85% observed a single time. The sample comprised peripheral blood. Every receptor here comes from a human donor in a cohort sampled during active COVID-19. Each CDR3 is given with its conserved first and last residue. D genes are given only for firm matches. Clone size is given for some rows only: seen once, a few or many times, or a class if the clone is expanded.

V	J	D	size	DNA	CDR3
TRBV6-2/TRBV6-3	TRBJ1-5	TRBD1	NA	TGTGCCAGCAGTTACGAGGGACGGGACAGGCAGCCCCAGCATTTT	CASSYEGRDRQPQHF
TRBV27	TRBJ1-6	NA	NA	TGTGCCAGCAGTTTAGCCAGGGGAAATTCACCCCTCCACTTT	CASSLARGNSPLHF
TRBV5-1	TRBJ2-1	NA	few	TGCGCCAGCAGCCCGGACAGCAGGTACAATGAGCAGTTCTTC	CASSPDSRYNEQFF
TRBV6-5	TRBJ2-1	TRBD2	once	TGTGCCAGCGCCCTTAGCGGGGAGTACTACAATGAGCAGTTCTTC	CASALSGEYYNEQFF
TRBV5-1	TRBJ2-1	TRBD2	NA	TGCGCCAGCAGCTTGTTACTAGCGGGGGGGAACAATGAGCAGTTCTTC	CASSLLLAGGNNEQFF
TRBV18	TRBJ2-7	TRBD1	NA	TGTGCCAGCTCATCCGGGACAGGGGATCGCGAGCAGTACTTC	CASSSGTGDREQYF
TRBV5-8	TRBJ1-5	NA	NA	TGTGCCAGCAGCTTGTCTTATATAGGCGTAGACTTTTGGCCCCAGCATTTT	CASSLSYIGVDFWPQHF
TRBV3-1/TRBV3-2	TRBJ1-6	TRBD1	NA	TGTGCCAGCAGCCATAGGCTTCAGGGGGGCTCACCCCTCCACTTT	CASSHRLQGGSPLHF
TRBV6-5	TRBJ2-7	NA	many	TGTGCCAGCACAAGCGTGTGGCCCCCCTACGAGCAGTACTTC	CASTSVWPPYEQYF
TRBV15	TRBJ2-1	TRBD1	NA	TGTGCCACCAGCAGACTCTACAGGGGGGAAGCCTACAATGAGCAGTTCTTC	CATSRLYRGEAYNEQFF
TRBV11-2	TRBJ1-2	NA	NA	TGTGCCAGCAGTCGGACAGAGAACTATGGCTACACCTTC	CASSRTENYGYTF
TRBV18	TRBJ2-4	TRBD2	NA	TGTGCCAGCTCACCCACTAGCGGGGGGGCCCAAAACATTCAGTACTTC	CASSPTSGGAQNIQYF
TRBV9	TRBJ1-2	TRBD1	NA	TGTGCCAGCAGCCCTTGGGACAGGGCGTATGGCTACACCTTC	CASSPWDRAYGYTF
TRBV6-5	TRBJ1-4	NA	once	TGTGCCAGCAGGCCACCAGGGGCAACTAATGAAAAACTGTTTTTT	CASRPPGATNEKLFF
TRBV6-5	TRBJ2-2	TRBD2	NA	TGTGTGACAGCGCGGGGGGACACCGGGGAGCTGTTTTTT	CVTARGDTGELFF
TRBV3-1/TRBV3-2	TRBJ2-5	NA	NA	TGTGCCAGCAGCCAAGATCTAGCCGAGACCCAGTACTTC	CASSQDLAETQYF
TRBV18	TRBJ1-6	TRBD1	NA	TGTGCCAGCTCACCTACTCCGGGACAGGGTCGCTCACCCCTCCACTTT	CASSPTPGQGRSPLHF
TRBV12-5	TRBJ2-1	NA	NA	TGTGCTAGTGGTTTGACAGACTATTCCTACAATGAGCAGTTCTTC	CASGLTDYSYNEQFF
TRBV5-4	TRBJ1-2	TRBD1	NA	TGTGCCAGCAGCCCAAATGCCGGACAGGGGAGCTATGGCTACACCTTC	CASSPNAGQGSYGYTF
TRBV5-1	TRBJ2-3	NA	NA	TGCGCCAGCAGCTTGACACGCACAGATACGCAGTATTTT	CASSLTRTDTQYF
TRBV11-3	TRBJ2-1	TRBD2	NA	TGTGCCAGCAGCTTAAACGGGACTAGCGGGGGATCCTCCTCCTACAATGAGCAGTTCTTC	CASSLNGTSGGSSSYNEQFF
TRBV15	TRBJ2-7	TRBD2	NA	TGTGCCACCAGCAGAGGAGCGGGGAGCTACGAGCAGTACTTC	CATSRGAGSYEQYF
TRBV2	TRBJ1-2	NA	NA	TGTGCCAGCAGTGATAGCGATAGAGACGCTAACTATGGCTACACCTTC	CASSDSDRDANYGYTF
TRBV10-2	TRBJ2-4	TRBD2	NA	TGCGCCAGCAGGTCTCTAGCGGGGGAAGCCAAAAACATTCAGTACTTC	CASRSLAGEAKNIQYF
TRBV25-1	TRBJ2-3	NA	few	TGTGCCAGCAGCCCCTGGGGCGAAGATACGCAGTATTTT	CASSPWGEDTQYF